The rows below give T cell receptor beta chains drawn from one sample of a study of PD-1 blockade in classical Hodgkin lymphoma. Sequenced by immunoSEQ multiplex PCR; TCRdb stores in-frame clones only, minus some. Of roughly 10,000 clones in the sample, roughly 88% were seen once. The specimen was CD4+ T cells from blood, collected before the fourth cycle of nivolumab. These receptors were taken from a human donor with classical Hodgkin lymphoma. Both conserved end residues are part of each CDR3. The D gene is left open where the match is weak. Some rows mark clone size as missing; the rest say once, few, many or name a class of expanded clone.

TRBJ2-3,TRBD1,-,TRBV29-1,CSVGGTGVADTQYF,TGCAGCGTTGGGGGGACAGGGGTGGCAGATACGCAGTATTTT
TRBJ2-1,TRBD2,-,TRBV7-9,CASSLDRLLGLVNEQFF,TGTGCCAGCAGCTTAGATAGGTTATTGGGACTAGTGAATGAGCAGTTCTTC
TRBJ2-5,-,once,TRBV10-3,CAISEGLQETQYF,TGTGCCATCAGTGAGGGGTTGCAAGAGACCCAGTACTTC
TRBJ1-2,-,-,TRBV4-2,CASSQGVGGDYGYTF,TGTGCCAGCAGCCAAGGGGTCGGGGGGGACTATGGCTACACCTTC
TRBJ1-6,TRBD1,few,TRBV5-1,CASSVTGTGVNSPLHF,TGCGCCAGCAGCGTAACCGGGACAGGGGTCAATTCACCCCTCCACTTT
TRBJ2-7,-,-,TRBV9,CASSVGTEYEQYF,TGTGCCAGCAGCGTCGGGACTGAGTACGAGCAGTACTTC
TRBJ2-7,-,-,TRBV6-5,CASSYSRGDHEQYF,TGTGCCAGCAGTTACAGCCGCGGGGACCACGAGCAGTACTTC
TRBJ1-1,TRBD1,-,TRBV7-9,CASRKQGLDTEAFF,TGTGCCAGCAGGAAACAGGGGTTAGACACTGAAGCTTTCTTT
TRBJ2-5,-,-,TRBV10-2,CASSAGGVETQYF,TGCGCCAGCAGTGCAGGAGGGGTAGAGACCCAGTACTTC
TRBJ1-5,TRBD1,-,TRBV18,CASSPDRDQPQHF,TGTGCCAGCTCCCCTGACAGGGATCAGCCCCAGCATTTT
TRBJ1-6,-,few,TRBV10-2,CASSESDFANSPLHF,TGCGCCAGCAGTGAGTCGGATTTTGCGAATTCACCCCTCCACTTT
TRBJ1-5,-,few,TRBV10-1,CATRTPPAGVDQPQHF,TGCGCCACCAGAACCCCTCCCGCGGGCGTTGATCAGCCCCAGCATTTT
TRBJ2-7,-,-,TRBV7-2,CASSLGAPRLGSEQYF,TGTGCCAGCAGCTTAGGAGCCCCCCGGTTAGGTAGCGAGCAGTACTTC
TRBJ1-6,-,-,TRBV9,CASSVGQEGSPLHF,TGTGCCAGCAGCGTAGGTCAGGAGGGTTCACCCCTCCACTTT
TRBJ2-7,TRBD1,once,TRBV7-9,CASSLDDRGNSYEQYF,TGTGCCAGCAGCTTAGACGACAGGGGGAACTCCTACGAGCAGTACTTC
TRBJ2-7,-,-,TRBV1,CTSSRGTSGAYEQYF,TGCACCAGCAGCCGAGGGACTAGCGGCGCCTACGAGCAGTACTTC
TRBJ1-2,-,once,TRBV28,CASSVPGGYTF,TGTGCCAGCAGTGTCCCTGGGGGCTACACCTTC
TRBJ1-6,TRBD1,-,TRBV19,CATGPLGQTQSPLHF,TGTGCCACTGGCCCCCTGGGACAGACTCAGTCACCCCTCCACTTT
TRBJ2-3,-,-,TRBV5-1,CASSFGQDTSTDTQYF,TGCGCCAGCAGCTTCGGGCAGGACACTAGCACAGATACGCAGTATTTT
TRBJ1-2,-,few,TRBV6-5,CASSYSAIGGGYGYTF,TGTGCCAGCAGTTACTCGGCTATTGGGGGCGGCTATGGCTACACCTTC
TRBJ1-3,-,few,TRBV2,CASSVGPRDGNTIYF,TGTGCCAGCAGTGTAGGGCCCAGGGACGGAAACACCATATATTTT
TRBJ2-3,TRBD2,-,TRBV7-2,CASSLVGGLGTDTQYF,TGTGCCAGCAGCTTAGTGGGAGGGTTGGGAACAGATACGCAGTATTTT
TRBJ1-4,-,-,TRBV30,CAWSADAGGEKLFF,TGTGCCTGGAGTGCCGACGCGGGGGGGGAAAAACTGTTTTTT